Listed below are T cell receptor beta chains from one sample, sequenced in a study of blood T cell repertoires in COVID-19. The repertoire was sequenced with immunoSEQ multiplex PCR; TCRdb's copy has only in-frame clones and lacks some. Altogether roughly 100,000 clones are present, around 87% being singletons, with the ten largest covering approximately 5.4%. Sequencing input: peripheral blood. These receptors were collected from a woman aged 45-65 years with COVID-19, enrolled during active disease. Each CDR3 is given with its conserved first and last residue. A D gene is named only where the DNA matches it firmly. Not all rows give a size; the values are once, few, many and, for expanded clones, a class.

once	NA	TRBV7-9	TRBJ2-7	TGTGCCAGCAGCCCTCGACAGATATACGAGCAGTACTTC	CASSPRQIYEQYF
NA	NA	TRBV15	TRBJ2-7	TGTGCCACCAGCAGAGGGTCAGGGCCTGGGTACGAGCAGTACTTC	CATSRGSGPGYEQYF
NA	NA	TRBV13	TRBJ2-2	TGTGCCAGCAGCTTACTCACCGGGGAGCTGTTTTTT	CASSLLTGELFF
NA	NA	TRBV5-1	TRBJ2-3	TGCGCCAGCAGCCCAACAGAATCCACAGATACGCAGTATTTT	CASSPTESTDTQYF
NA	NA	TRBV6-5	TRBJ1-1	TGTGCCAGCAGCCTTACCGAAGAGCACACTGAAGCTTTCTTT	CASSLTEEHTEAFF
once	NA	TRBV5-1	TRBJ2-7	TGCGCCAGCAGCTCCCCGGGACTCAAAAGGTACGAGCAGTACTTC	CASSSPGLKRYEQYF
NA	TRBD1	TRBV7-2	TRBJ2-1	TGTGCCAGCAGCTGGACAGGGGGGAATGAGCAGTTCTTC	CASSWTGGNEQFF
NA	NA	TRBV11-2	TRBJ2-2	TGTGCCAGCAGCAGAACAGGCCCCGGGGAGCTGTTTTTT	CASSRTGPGELFF
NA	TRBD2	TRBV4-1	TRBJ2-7	TGCGCCAGCAGCTCAGTTGGTGGACTAGCGGGCTCCTACGAGCAGTACTTC	CASSSVGGLAGSYEQYF
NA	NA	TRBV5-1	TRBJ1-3	TGCGCCAGCAGCTTGGGAGGCTCTGGAAACACCATATATTTT	CASSLGGSGNTIYF
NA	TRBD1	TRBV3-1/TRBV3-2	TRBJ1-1	TGTGCCAGCAGCCAAGATTTCTTACAGGGGAGTGAAGCTTTCTTT	CASSQDFLQGSEAFF
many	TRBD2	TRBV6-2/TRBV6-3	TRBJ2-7	TGTGCCAGCAGTTACATCACTAGCGGGGCCTCCTACGAGCAGTACTTC	CASSYITSGASYEQYF
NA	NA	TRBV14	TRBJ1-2	TGTGCCAGCAGGGCCGGCGGGGGGACCAGGCCCACCTTC	CASRAGGGTRPTF
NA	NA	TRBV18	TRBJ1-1	TGTGCCAGCTCACCCCTCGGAGGGGAGTACACTGAAGCTTTCTTT	CASSPLGGEYTEAFF
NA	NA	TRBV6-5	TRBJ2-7	TGTGCCAGCAGTTACTCGGCAGGCATCGACGAGCAGTACTTC	CASSYSAGIDEQYF
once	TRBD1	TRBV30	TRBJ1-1	TGTGCCTCCAATCCGGACAGGGTGAACACTGAAGCTTTCTTT	CASNPDRVNTEAFF
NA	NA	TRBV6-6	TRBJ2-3	TGTGCCAGCAGTAGCGCGGGGCCGGGGACAGATACGCAGTATTTT	CASSSAGPGTDTQYF
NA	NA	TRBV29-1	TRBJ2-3	TGCAGCGTCGGAAAACGGACTATTACGACAGATACGCAGTATTTT	CSVGKRTITTDTQYF
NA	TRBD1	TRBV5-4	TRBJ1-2	TGTGCCAGCAGCTCTACAGGGGCCTATGGCTACACCTTC	CASSSTGAYGYTF
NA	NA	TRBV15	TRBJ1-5	TGTGCCACCAGCAGAGTGCGGTTTAGCAATCAGCCCCAGCATTTT	CATSRVRFSNQPQHF
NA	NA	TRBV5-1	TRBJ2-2	TGCGCCAGCAGCTTCGTTTCCGGGGAGCTGTTTTTT	CASSFVSGELFF
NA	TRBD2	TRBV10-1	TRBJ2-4	TGCGCCAGCAGCCTTCCTCGGGGGGGTGAAAACATTCAGTACTTC	CASSLPRGGENIQYF
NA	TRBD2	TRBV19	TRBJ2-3	TGTGCCAGTAGTATTTCTAGCGGGGGGACCACAGATACGCAGTATTTT	CASSISSGGTTDTQYF
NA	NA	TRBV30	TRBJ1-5	TGTGCCTGGAGTAGCCAGGCCCTCTATAGCAATCAGCCCCAGCATTTT	CAWSSQALYSNQPQHF
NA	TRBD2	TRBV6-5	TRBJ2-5	TGTGCCAGCAGTTACTCCGCGGCGGGGGGGACGGAGACCCAGTACTTC	CASSYSAAGGTETQYF
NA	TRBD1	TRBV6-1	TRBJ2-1	TGTGCCAGCAGTGATCCCGGGACAGGGACCTACAATGAGCAGTTCTTC	CASSDPGTGTYNEQFF
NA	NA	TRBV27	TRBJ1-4	TGTGCCAGCGGGAGAGTGGGGGGTAATGAAAAACTGTTTTTT	CASGRVGGNEKLFF
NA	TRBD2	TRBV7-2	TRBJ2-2	TGTGCCAGCAGCTTAGTCGGGACTAGCAACACCGGGGAGCTGTTTTTT	CASSLVGTSNTGELFF
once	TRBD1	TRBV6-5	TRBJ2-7	TGTGCCAGCAGGGACAGGGCTTCCTACGAGCAGTACTTC	CASRDRASYEQYF
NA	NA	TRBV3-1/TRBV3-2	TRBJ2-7	TGTGCCAGCAGCCAGGACACTATCTCCTACGAGCAGTACTTC	CASSQDTISYEQYF
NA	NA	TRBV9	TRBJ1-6	TGTGCCAGCTACGTGGCCCCCAGCTGGGCCCCTTATAATTCACCCCTCCACTTT	CASYVAPSWAPYNSPLHF
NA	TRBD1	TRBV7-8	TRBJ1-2	TGTGCCAGCAGCCCAACAACAGGGGGCGCATACTATGGCTACACCTTC	CASSPTTGGAYYGYTF
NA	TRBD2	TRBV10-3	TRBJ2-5	TGTGCCATCAGTGTCGGGACTAGCGGGGTAGAGACCCAGTACTTC	CAISVGTSGVETQYF
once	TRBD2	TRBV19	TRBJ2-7	TGTGCCAGTCAAGGGACTAGCGGGGCGTCCTACGAGCAGTACTTC	CASQGTSGASYEQYF
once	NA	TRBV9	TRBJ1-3	TGTGCCAGCAGCCTGCGGGGGGGGGAATCTGGAAACACCATATATTTT	CASSLRGGESGNTIYF
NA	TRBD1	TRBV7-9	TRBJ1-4	TGTGCCAGCAGCTGGGGACAGGGGAATGAAAAACTGTTTTTT	CASSWGQGNEKLFF
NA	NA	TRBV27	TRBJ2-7	TGTGCCAGCAGTTCGTTGGGACAAGACCACTACGAGCAGTACTTC	CASSSLGQDHYEQYF
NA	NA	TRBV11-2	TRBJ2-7	TGTGCCAGCAGCCCCGAGTACGAGCAGTACTTC	CASSPEYEQYF
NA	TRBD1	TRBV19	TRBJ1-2	TGTGCCAGTAGTACTGGACAGGGAAACTATGGCTACACCTTC	CASSTGQGNYGYTF
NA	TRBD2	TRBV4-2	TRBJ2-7	TGTGCCAGCAGCCCAGGACTAGCGGGGCTCTCCTACGAGCAGTACTTC	CASSPGLAGLSYEQYF
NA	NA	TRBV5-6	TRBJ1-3	TGTGCCAGCAGCTTCGGACACGGCTCGGGAAACACCATATATTTT	CASSFGHGSGNTIYF
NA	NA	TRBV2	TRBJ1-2	TGTGCCAGCAGTGAAATCTCCAGGGCGGAAGGCTACACCTTC	CASSEISRAEGYTF
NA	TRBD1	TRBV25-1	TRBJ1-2	TGTGCCAGCAGTCACTCAGGGGGTATTAACTATGGCTACACCTTC	CASSHSGGINYGYTF
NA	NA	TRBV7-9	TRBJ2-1	TGTGCCAGCAGCCGGACAGTCGACAATGAGCAGTTCTTC	CASSRTVDNEQFF
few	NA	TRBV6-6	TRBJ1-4	TGTGCCAGCAGTGGAGGGTTGATTGAAAAACTGTTTTTT	CASSGGLIEKLFF
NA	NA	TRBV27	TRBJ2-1	TGTGCCAGCACACGTGGCAGGGGGGCGAATGAGCAGTTCTTC	CASTRGRGANEQFF
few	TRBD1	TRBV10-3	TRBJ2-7	TGTGCCATCAGTGAGGGACAGGGGTTCGAGCAGTACTTC	CAISEGQGFEQYF
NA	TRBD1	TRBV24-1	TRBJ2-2	TGTGCCACCAGTGCCGCGCCAGGACAGGGGCACGGGGAGCTGTTTTTT	CATSAAPGQGHGELFF
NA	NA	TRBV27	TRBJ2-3	TGTGCCAGCAGTTTAGGCCGTACAGATACGCAGTATTTT	CASSLGRTDTQYF
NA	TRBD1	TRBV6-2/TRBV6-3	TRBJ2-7	TGTGCCAGCAGTTACTCGGACAGGGCCGCCTACGAGCAGTACTTC	CASSYSDRAAYEQYF